The 28 T cell receptor beta chains in this list originate from one sample, sequenced in a study of technical replicates of blood from several donors (dated by TCRdb to 2017 to 2019). Receptor libraries were prepared by the immunoSEQ multiplex PCR assay. The clones in this table, taken by TCRdb from immuneACCESS, are in-frame only. Not every clone is retained; where verified, under half of the shortfall comes from an unresolved V gene, and the cause of the rest is unknown. The table for this sample lists about 62,000 clones; roughly 86% of them were counted only once. In total, the top ten clones hold 4% to 5% of the sample. The sequenced sample consisted of PBMCs. Every receptor here comes from a human donor in good health. Some clones in this sample may be carry-over from other donors' samples.

The chain employs TRBV4-3 and TRBJ2-1; 9 bases line up with TRBD2. The ends lost 0 bases at V and 7 bases at J; junction bases unmatched: 4. The CDR3 consists of 15 residues. Germline CDR1 and CDR2: LGHNA and YSLEER. CDR3 region: CASSQEGLAGNEQFF. The CDR3 DNA follows: TGCGCCAGCAGCCAAGAAGGGCTAGCGGGAAATGAGCAGTTCTTC.

The chain joins TRBV7-9 to TRBJ1-2; 8 bases are a match to TRBD1. This CDR3 spans 16 amino acids. V lost 5 bases to trimming and J lost 4 bases; unmatched junction nucleotides: 12. Germline CDR1 is SEHNR and CDR2 is FQNEAQ (reference sequence). The CDR3 nucleotides are TGTGCCAGCAGCCCGACAGGGGTAAACCTCGGCTATGGCTACACCTTC. Protein: CASSPTGVNLGYGYTF. Full variable domain (rest looked up from reference TRBV7-9 and TRBJ1-2): DTGVSQNPRHKITKRGQNVTFRCDPISEHNRLYWYRQTLGQGPEFLTYFQNEAQLEKSRLLSDRFSAERPKGSFSTLEIQRTEQGDSAMYLCASSPTGVNLGYGYTFGSGTRLTVV.

V is TRBV4-3 and J is TRBJ1-5; D is perhaps TRBD1 (6 bases). The CDR3 runs 13 residues. CDR1 and CDR2 (germline): LGHNA, YSLEER. Trimming stripped 0 bases from V and 16 bases from J, with 16 bases between. CDR3 in amino acids: CASSQDLGAYTHF. The CDR3, as DNA: TGCGCCAGCAGCCAAGATCTGGGGGCCTATACACATTTT.

This chain links TRBV21-1 with TRBJ2-5; the D segment call TRBD2 is taken from the table without a DNA check. TRBV21-1 is a pseudogene segment. The CDR3 extends over 15 amino acids. The DNA of the CDR3 is TGTGCCAGCAGCACCCGGAGATCCCGGAGGGAGACCCAGTACTTC. This codes for CASSTRRSRRETQYF.

This clone appeared once. The gene calls are TRBV29-1 and TRBJ2-7; TRBD2 matches at 14 bases. Germline CDR1 and CDR2: SQVTM and ANQGSEA. The CDR3 has 14 residues. The V and J ends lost 7 bases and 3 bases, in that order; junction bases with no gene match: 5. The CDR3 sequence is CSEPGTSGGYEQYF. The CDR3 nucleotides are TGCAGCGAACCAGGGACTAGCGGGGGCTACGAGCAGTACTTC.

V is TRBV19 and J is TRBJ1-5; 8 nucleotides match TRBD1. J gave up 9 bases and V 1 base, and 8 bases lay outside the gene matches. This CDR3 spans 15 amino acids. Germline V gene lookup returns CDR1 LNHDA and CDR2 SQIVND (reference sequence). The CDR3 region is CASSIVGQGIRPQHF. CDR3 nucleotides: TGTGCCAGTAGTATAGTCGGACAGGGAATTCGGCCCCAGCATTTT.

A note on this clone: This specimen includes other DNA sequences encoding the same CDR3. This chain joins TRBV5-1 and TRBJ2-1, with D tentatively TRBD1 (5 bases). Germline V gene lookup returns CDR1 SGHRS and CDR2 YFSETQ. The CDR3 loop spans 14 amino acids. V was clipped by 1 base and J by 4 bases, with 9 bases between them. The CDR3 DNA is TGCGCCAGCAGCTTGAGTGGGGCTTACAATGAGCAGTTCTTC. It specifies CASSLSGAYNEQFF.

The rearrangement joins TRBV7-9 to TRBJ2-3; 7 nucleotides align to TRBD2. V lost 7 bases, J lost 2 bases, and 6 bases stayed unmatched. Germline V gene sequence: CDR1 SEHNR, CDR2 FQNEAQ (reference sequence). The CDR3 is made up of 14 amino acids. Here the CDR3 reads CASTSAGVTDTQYF. CDR3 DNA: TGTGCCAGCACCTCCGCGGGAGTCACAGATACGCAGTATTTT. Filled out from reference TRBV7-9 and TRBJ2-3, the complete variable domain reads DTGVSQNPRHKITKRGQNVTFRCDPISEHNRLYWYRQTLGQGPEFLTYFQNEAQLEKSRLLSDRFSAERPKGSFSTLEIQRTEQGDSAMYLCASTSAGVTDTQYFGPGTRLTVL.

The gene calls are TRBV10-3 and TRBJ1-2; no clear D. This CDR3 spans 15 amino acids. The germline V gene encodes CDR1 ENHRY and CDR2 SYGVKD. V lost 2 bases and J lost 2, with 12 bases in between. The CDR3 DNA is TGTGCCATCAGTGAGCAATCCGTGGCCAACTATGGCTACACCTTC. It translates to CAISEQSVANYGYTF.

This chain uses TRBV21-1 with TRBJ2-3; TRBD2 was called by the table and not checked on the DNA. TRBV21-1 is deemed a pseudogene. The CDR3 consists of 16 residues. CDR3 bases: TGTGCCAGCAGCTGCCGACTAGAGGATTTCAGAGATACGCAGTATTTT. Residues: CASSCRLEDFRDTQYF.

The chain uses TRBV4-3 and TRBJ1-4; TRBD1 is a possible D gene (5 bases). V lost 4 bases to trimming and J lost 10 bases, with 16 bases between them. Looked up from germline, CDR1 is LGHNA and CDR2 is YSLEER. The length of the CDR3 is 14 residues. In nucleotides, the CDR3 is TGCGCCAGCAGCCCACGGGACTCCAGTGGAAAACTGTTTTTT. As protein: CASSPRDSSGKLFF.

J is TRBJ2-1 and V is TRBV19; 13 bases line up with TRBD2. The germline V gene has CDR1 LNHDA and CDR2 SQIVND (reference sequence). V gave up 5 bases and J gave up 7 bases; unmatched junction bases: 8. The length of the CDR3 is 16 residues. CDR3 residues: CASSGLLAGGWNEQFF. CDR3 coding DNA: TGTGCCAGTAGTGGATTACTAGCGGGGGGGTGGAATGAGCAGTTCTTC.

The chain carries TRBV7-2 and TRBJ2-7, with 10 bases lining up with TRBD2. The junction had 7 bases not matched to a gene; V was cut back by 5 bases and J by 0 bases. Germline V gene data show CDR1 as SGHTA and CDR2 as FQGNSA. This CDR3 comprises 16 residues. The CDR3 DNA sequence: TGTGCCAGCAGCAAACCGGCTAGCGGGGGCTCCTACGAGCAGTACTTC. This translates into CASSKPASGGSYEQYF.

This chain links TRBV7-3 with TRBJ1-2; 9 bases fit TRBD1. This CDR3 is 13 amino acids long. V gave up 5 bases and J gave up 8 bases; unmatched junction bases: 6. Germline V gene data show CDR1 as SGHTA and CDR2 as FQGTGA. Written as DNA, the CDR3 is TGTGCCAGCAGCGAGGGGACAGGGAGCGGCTACACCTTC. Translating gives CASSEGTGSGYTF.

V gene TRBV19 combines with J gene TRBJ1-6; TRBD1 matches 7 bases. This CDR3 contains 16 residues. The germline CDR1 and CDR2 sequences are LNHDA and SQIVND (reference sequence). V gave up 6 bases and J gave up 2 bases; unmatched junction bases: 7. CDR3 nucleotide sequence: TGTGCCAGTAGGGTCACTGGGACAGCCTATAATTCACCCCTCCACTTT. This gives the protein CASRVTGTAYNSPLHF.

The rearrangement joins TRBV5-4 to TRBJ1-3; 7 bases map to TRBD1. Germline trimming cut 0 bases from V and 2 bases from J; bases unmatched to any gene: 2. The CDR3 spans 15 residues. Germline loops: CDR1 SGHNT, CDR2 YYREEE (reference sequence). CDR3 sequence (DNA): TGTGCCAGCAGCTTGGACAGGGGCCCTGGAAACACCATATATTTT. Its translation: CASSLDRGPGNTIYF.

The V gene is TRBV29-1, the J gene TRBJ2-3, with 7 bases matching TRBD2. V shed 7 bases, J shed 4 bases, and the junction held 5 bases outside the gene matches. The germline CDR1 and CDR2 sequences are SQVTM and ANQGSEA. This CDR3 contains 12 residues. The CDR3 coding sequence is TGCAGCGGGGCGGGAGACCCAGATACGCAGTATTTT. It yields the protein CSGAGDPDTQYF.

The V call is TRBV11-2, the J call TRBJ2-2; no definite D call. The CDR3 length is 13 residues. From germline, CDR1 is SGHAT and CDR2 FQNNGV. V was trimmed by 2 bases and J by 6 bases, leaving 7 bases between them. This CDR3 reads CASSLNSAGELFF. The CDR3 bases are TGTGCCAGCAGCTTAAATTCCGCCGGGGAGCTGTTTTTT. Full variable domain (outside the CDR3, taken from reference TRBV11-2 and TRBJ2-2): EAGVAQSPRYKIIEKRQSVAFWCNPISGHATLYWYQQILGQGPKLLIQFQNNGVVDDSQLPKDRFSAERLKGVDSTLKIQPAKLEDSAVYLCASSLNSAGELFFGEGSRLTVL.

This chain uses TRBV6-6 with TRBJ1-2; no clear D. Per the germline V gene, CDR1 is MNHNY and CDR2 is SVGAGI (reference sequence). This CDR3 spans 12 amino acids. The germline V and J ends were trimmed by 7 bases and 4 bases, with 10 bases remaining between them. The CDR3 region is CASNGGSYGYTF. The CDR3, as DNA: TGTGCCAGCAATGGAGGTAGCTATGGCTACACCTTC.

This clone was detected only once. The chain has TRBV4-2 and TRBJ2-5, with a possible D match to TRBD2 (5 bases). This CDR3 has 14 residues. Trimming cost V 0 bases and J 3 bases, with 8 bases left between them. CDR1 is LGHNA and CDR2 is YNFKEQ in the germline V gene. DNA of the CDR3: TGTGCCAGCAGCCAAGACGGGCGGGAAGAGACCCAGTACTTC. Its protein product is CASSQDGREETQYF.

The chain uses TRBV9 and TRBJ2-1; TRBD2 matches at 10 bases. The CDR3 spans 15 residues. V lost 7 bases and J lost 7; bases outside the gene matches: 11. Looked up from germline, CDR1 is SGDLS and CDR2 is YYNGEE. The CDR3 region is CASQATGLAVNEQFF. The CDR3 DNA reads as TGTGCCAGCCAAGCTACCGGACTAGCGGTAAATGAGCAGTTCTTC.

The V gene is TRBV5-5, the J gene TRBJ2-3, with D possibly being TRBD1 (5 bases). The CDR3 covers 14 residues. Germline lookup yields CDR1 SGHKS and CDR2 YYEKEE (reference sequence). V dropped 4 bases and J dropped 3 bases, with 12 bases sitting between them. CDR3: CASSPEKGTDTQYF. CDR3 in DNA: TGTGCCAGCAGCCCGGAGAAGGGGACAGATACGCAGTATTTT.

V usage is TRBV14 and J usage is TRBJ2-1; D is ambiguous. The V gene's germline CDR1 is SGHDN and CDR2 FVKESK. The ends were cut back, 4 bases at V and 0 bases at J, with 10 bases in the middle. The CDR3 is 15 residues long. CDR3 protein: CASSLLTPSYNEQFF. In DNA form, the CDR3 reads TGTGCCAGCAGCCTCCTAACCCCCTCCTACAATGAGCAGTTCTTC.

The chain combines TRBV15 with TRBJ1-6, with a weak D call TRBD1 (5 bases). Germline V CDR1 and CDR2: LNHNV, YYDKDF (reference sequence). V was pared by 5 bases and J by 7 bases, with 15 bases between. CDR3 length equals 15 residues. The CDR3 region is CATSRPDTGNSPLHF. CDR3 nucleotides: TGTGCCACCAGCCGCCCAGATACAGGAAATTCACCCCTCCACTTT.

This clone has a single count. The chain couples TRBV19 to TRBJ2-7, with no clear D. Germline V lookup: CDR1 LNHDA, CDR2 SQIVND (reference sequence). The ends were cut back, 5 bases at V and 7 bases at J, with 12 bases in the middle. The CDR3 covers 12 residues. The CDR3 DNA sequence: TGTGCCAGTAGTGCGATCCCCAGGGAGCAGTACTTC. Translation gives CASSAIPREQYF.

The chain links TRBV6-1 to TRBJ1-5; TRBD1 matches at 7 bases. V was pared by 2 bases and J by 2 bases, with 6 bases of the junction left unmatched. The germline V gene has CDR1 MNHNS and CDR2 SASEGT. The CDR3 spans 16 residues. CDR3 region: CASSENTQGGNQPQHF. DNA of the CDR3: TGTGCCAGCAGTGAAAACACCCAGGGGGGCAATCAGCCCCAGCATTTT.

This clone was found once. The chain has TRBV6-1 and TRBJ2-2; weak D call: TRBD1 (6 bases). The CDR3 has 14 residues. The ends were cut back, 4 bases at V and 5 bases at J, with 11 bases in the middle. Germline lookup yields CDR1 MNHNS and CDR2 SASEGT. CDR3 region: CASSGGLETGELFF. CDR3 DNA sequence: TGTGCCAGCAGTGGGGGGCTAGAGACCGGGGAGCTGTTTTTT.

The genes are TRBV11-3 and TRBJ2-5; D possibly corresponds to TRBD2 (5 bases). V dropped 2 bases and J dropped 5 bases, with 12 bases sitting between them. The germline V gene encodes CDR1 SGHNT and CDR2 YENEEA. The CDR3 runs to 14 residues. The chain's CDR3 is CASSLSWGAETQYF. CDR3 in DNA: TGTGCCAGCAGCTTATCGTGGGGAGCTGAGACCCAGTACTTC.